A selection of T cell receptor beta chains follows, all from one sample in a study of blood T cell repertoires in COVID-19. Clones were sequenced by immunoSEQ multiplex PCR, and TCRdb holds only the in-frame ones, with some missing. The table records around 99,000 clones, roughly 84% of them present only once. Sequences were obtained from peripheral blood. Source of these receptors: a woman in her fifties or sixties with acute or convalescent COVID-19. Each CDR3 is given with its conserved first and last residue. D genes are given only for firm matches. Where a row states a size, it is once, few, many or the class of an expanded clone; other rows omit it.

len: 13; v_gene: TRBV10-3; d_gene: .; j_gene: TRBJ2-7; abundance: .; CDR3aa: CAISEGRSYEQYF; CDR3nt: TGTGCCATCAGTGAGGGCAGATCCTACGAGCAGTACTTC
len: 14; v_gene: TRBV5-5; d_gene: .; j_gene: TRBJ1-5; abundance: .; CDR3aa: CASSNQGFNQPQHF; CDR3nt: TGTGCCAGCAGCAACCAGGGTTTCAATCAGCCCCAGCATTTT
len: 16; v_gene: TRBV7-9; d_gene: TRBD2; j_gene: TRBJ2-3; abundance: .; CDR3aa: CASSLGGAGGTDTQYF; CDR3nt: TGTGCCAGCAGCTTAGGTGGGGCGGGGGGAACAGATACGCAGTATTTT
len: 13; v_gene: TRBV5-1; d_gene: TRBD1; j_gene: TRBJ2-3; abundance: once; CDR3aa: CASRGTGTDTQYF; CDR3nt: TGCGCCAGCAGGGGGACAGGTACAGATACGCAGTATTTT
len: 12; v_gene: TRBV6-1; d_gene: .; j_gene: TRBJ2-7; abundance: .; CDR3aa: CASSEAYHEQYF; CDR3nt: TGTGCCAGCAGTGAAGCTTATCACGAGCAGTACTTC
len: 16; v_gene: TRBV5-1; d_gene: .; j_gene: TRBJ1-2; abundance: .; CDR3aa: CASSTRPSGDAYGYTF; CDR3nt: TGCGCCAGCAGCACACGACCCTCAGGGGATGCCTATGGCTACACCTTC
len: 16; v_gene: TRBV7-2; d_gene: TRBD1; j_gene: TRBJ1-3; abundance: few; CDR3aa: CASSHRGQGLGNTIYF; CDR3nt: TGTGCCAGCAGCCATCGTGGACAGGGATTAGGAAACACCATATATTTT
len: 15; v_gene: TRBV28; d_gene: TRBD2; j_gene: TRBJ2-1; abundance: once; CDR3aa: CASLGRGVGSNEQFF; CDR3nt: TGTGCCAGCCTCGGGCGGGGGGTCGGAAGCAATGAGCAGTTCTTC
len: 14; v_gene: TRBV30; d_gene: TRBD1; j_gene: TRBJ1-1; abundance: .; CDR3aa: CAWSARGFNTEAFF; CDR3nt: TGTGCCTGGAGCGCCAGGGGGTTCAACACTGAAGCTTTCTTT
len: 12; v_gene: TRBV11-2; d_gene: TRBD1; j_gene: TRBJ2-1; abundance: once; CDR3aa: CASSLDRNEQFF; CDR3nt: TGTGCCAGCAGCCTGGACAGGAACGAGCAGTTCTTC